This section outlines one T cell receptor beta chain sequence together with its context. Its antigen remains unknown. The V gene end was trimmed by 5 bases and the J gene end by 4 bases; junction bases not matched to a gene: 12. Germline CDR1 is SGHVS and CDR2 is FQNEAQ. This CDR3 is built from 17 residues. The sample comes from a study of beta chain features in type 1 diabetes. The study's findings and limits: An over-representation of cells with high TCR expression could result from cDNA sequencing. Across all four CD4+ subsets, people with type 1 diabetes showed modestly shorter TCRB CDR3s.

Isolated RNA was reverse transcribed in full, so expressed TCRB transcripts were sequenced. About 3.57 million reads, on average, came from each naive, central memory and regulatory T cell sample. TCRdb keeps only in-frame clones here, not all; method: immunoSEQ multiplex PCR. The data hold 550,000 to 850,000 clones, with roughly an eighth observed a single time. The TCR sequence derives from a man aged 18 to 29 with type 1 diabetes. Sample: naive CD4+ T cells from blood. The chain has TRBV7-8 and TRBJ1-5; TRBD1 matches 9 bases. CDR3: CASSLPKGQGGNQPQHF. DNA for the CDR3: TGTGCCAGCAGCCTACCCAAGGGACAGGGAGGGAATCAGCCCCAGCATTTT.